The clone carrying this T cell receptor (beta chain) was observed at least ten times. Its antigen remains unidentified. The sample originates from a study of T cells in Graves' hyperthyroidism and ophthalmopathy. Turning to the study itself: Peripheral blood was taken when the disease was first diagnosed, before any treatment began.

Amplification of TCR beta CDR3 regions used RNA as the template. Primed by the HTBI set, a first-round RT-PCR was run on the TCR CDR3. Each CDR3 protein gets one entry after TCRdb re-called the multiplex PCR reads with MiXCR. The repertoire holds over 700,000 distinct CDR3 sequences, roughly 40% seen once, with 7.5% to 9.5% in the top ten. This CDR3 contains 14 residues. V shed 3 bases and J shed 1 base, with 12 bases lying between them. Germline-derived CDR1 and CDR2 are DFQATT and SNEGSKA (reference sequence). General study results and limits: Most thyroid clonotypes expanded above 0.001 appeared in blood too.

The TCR originated in a man aged 18-30 years with Graves' hyperthyroidism. Sequences were obtained from blood. The chain recombines TRBV20-1 with TRBJ1-1; the D gene is possibly TRBD1 (5 bases). The CDR3 spells CSASRLTGNTEAFF. The CDR3 bases are TGCAGTGCTAGTAGGCTTACAGGGAACACTGAAGCTTTCTTT.